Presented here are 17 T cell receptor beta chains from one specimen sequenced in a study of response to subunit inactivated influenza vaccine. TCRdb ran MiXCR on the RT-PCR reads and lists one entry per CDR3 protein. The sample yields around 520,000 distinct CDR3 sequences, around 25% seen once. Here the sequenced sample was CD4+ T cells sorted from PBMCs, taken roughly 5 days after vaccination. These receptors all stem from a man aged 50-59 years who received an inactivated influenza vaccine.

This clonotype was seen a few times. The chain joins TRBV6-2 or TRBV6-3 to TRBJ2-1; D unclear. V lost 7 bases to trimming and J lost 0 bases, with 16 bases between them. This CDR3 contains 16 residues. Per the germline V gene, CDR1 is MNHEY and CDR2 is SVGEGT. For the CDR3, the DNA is TGTGCCAGCAAGCCGCCCCAGGCGCACTCCTACAATGAGCAGTTCTTC. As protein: CASKPPQAHSYNEQFF.

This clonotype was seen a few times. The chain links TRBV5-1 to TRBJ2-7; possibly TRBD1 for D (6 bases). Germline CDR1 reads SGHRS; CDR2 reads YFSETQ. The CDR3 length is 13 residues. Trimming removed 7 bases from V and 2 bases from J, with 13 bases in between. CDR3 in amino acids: CASGPTGTYEQYF. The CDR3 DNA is TGCGCCAGCGGACCCACAGGGACCTACGAGCAGTACTTC.

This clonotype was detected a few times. Here the CDR3 reads CSASSGGDEQYF. The CDR3 DNA reads as TGCAGTGCTAGTAGCGGGGGTGACGAGCAGTACTTC. This chain uses TRBV20-1 with TRBJ2-7; 9 bases match TRBD2. Germline V gene lookup returns CDR1 DFQATT and CDR2 SNEGSKA (reference sequence). CDR3 length: 12 residues. V lost 3 bases to trimming and J lost 5 bases; unmatched junction nucleotides: 2.

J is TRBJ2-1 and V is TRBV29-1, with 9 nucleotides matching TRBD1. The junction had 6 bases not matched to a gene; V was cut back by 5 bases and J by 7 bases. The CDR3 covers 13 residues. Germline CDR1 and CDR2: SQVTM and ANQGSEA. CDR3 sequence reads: CSVLGQGTNEQFF. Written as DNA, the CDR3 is TGCAGCGTTTTGGGACAGGGTACGAATGAGCAGTTCTTC.

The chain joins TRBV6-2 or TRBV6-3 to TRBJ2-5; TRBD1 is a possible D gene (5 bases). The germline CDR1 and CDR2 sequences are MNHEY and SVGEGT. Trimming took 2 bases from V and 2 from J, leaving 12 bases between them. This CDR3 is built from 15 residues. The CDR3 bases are TGTGCCAGCAGTTACATGGGGCATATTCAAGAGACCCAGTACTTC. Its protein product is CASSYMGHIQETQYF.

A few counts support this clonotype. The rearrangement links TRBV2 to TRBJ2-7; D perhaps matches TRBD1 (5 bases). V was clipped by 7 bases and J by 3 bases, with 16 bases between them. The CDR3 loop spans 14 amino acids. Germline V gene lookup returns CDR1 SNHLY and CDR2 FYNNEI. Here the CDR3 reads CASTEGQGFYEQYF. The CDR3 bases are TGTGCCAGCACCGAAGGTCAGGGCTTCTACGAGCAGTACTTC.

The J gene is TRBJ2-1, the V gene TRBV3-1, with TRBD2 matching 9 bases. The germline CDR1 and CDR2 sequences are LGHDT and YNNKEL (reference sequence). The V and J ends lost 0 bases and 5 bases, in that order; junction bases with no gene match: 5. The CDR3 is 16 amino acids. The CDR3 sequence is CASSQDGGGVHNEQFF. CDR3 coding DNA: TGTGCCAGCAGCCAAGATGGCGGGGGGGTCCACAATGAGCAGTTCTTC.

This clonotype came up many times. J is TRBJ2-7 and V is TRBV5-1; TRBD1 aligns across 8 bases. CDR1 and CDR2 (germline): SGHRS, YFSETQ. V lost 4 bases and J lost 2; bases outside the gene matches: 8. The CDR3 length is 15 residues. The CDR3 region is CASSHGDRNTYEQYF. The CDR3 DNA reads TGCGCCAGCAGCCACGGGGACAGGAACACCTACGAGCAGTACTTC.

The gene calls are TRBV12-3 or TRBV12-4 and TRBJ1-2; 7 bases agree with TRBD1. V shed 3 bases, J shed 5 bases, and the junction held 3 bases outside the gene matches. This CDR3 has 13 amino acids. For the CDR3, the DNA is TGTGCCAGCAGTTTCGTACAGGGGTATGGCTACACCTTC. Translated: CASSFVQGYGYTF.

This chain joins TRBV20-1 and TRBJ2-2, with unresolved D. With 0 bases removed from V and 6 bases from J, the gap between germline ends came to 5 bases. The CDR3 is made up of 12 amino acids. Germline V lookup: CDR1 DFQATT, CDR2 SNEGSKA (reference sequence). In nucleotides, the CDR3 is TGCAGTGCTAGAGATCAACCCGGGGAGCTGTTTTTT. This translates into CSARDQPGELFF.

This chain's CDR3 is CASSLRGSGGQPYEQYF. The CDR3 nucleotides read TGTGCCAGCAGTTTACGGGGGAGCGGGGGACAACCCTACGAGCAGTACTTC. The chain uses TRBV12-3 or TRBV12-4 and TRBJ2-7; 8 bases match TRBD2. This CDR3 spans 17 amino acids. The V gene end was trimmed by 2 bases and the J gene end by 2 bases; junction bases not matched to a gene: 11.

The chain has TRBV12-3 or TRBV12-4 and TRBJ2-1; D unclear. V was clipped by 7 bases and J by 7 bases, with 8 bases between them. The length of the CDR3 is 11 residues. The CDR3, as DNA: TGTGCCAGCACCCATGGGAATGAGCAGTTCTTC. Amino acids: CASTHGNEQFF.

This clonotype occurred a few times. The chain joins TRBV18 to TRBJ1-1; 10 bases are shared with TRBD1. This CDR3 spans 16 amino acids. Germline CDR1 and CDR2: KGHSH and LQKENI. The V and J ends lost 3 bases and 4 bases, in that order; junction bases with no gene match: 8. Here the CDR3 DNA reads TGTGCCAGCTCACCTTCGACAGGGGGCATTGGCACTGAAGCTTTCTTT. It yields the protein CASSPSTGGIGTEAFF.

The CDR3 bases are TGCAGTGCTAGAGATCGGCAGGGATTAGCGTATCGGTCGGGCGAGCAGTACTTC. This translates into CSARDRQGLAYRSGEQYF. The chain combines TRBV20-1 with TRBJ2-7; D tentatively reads TRBD1 or TRBD2 (5 bases each). The CDR3 spans 18 residues. Germline V gene data show CDR1 as DFQATT and CDR2 as SNEGSKA (reference sequence). The ends were cut back, 0 bases at V and 6 bases at J, with 27 bases in the middle.

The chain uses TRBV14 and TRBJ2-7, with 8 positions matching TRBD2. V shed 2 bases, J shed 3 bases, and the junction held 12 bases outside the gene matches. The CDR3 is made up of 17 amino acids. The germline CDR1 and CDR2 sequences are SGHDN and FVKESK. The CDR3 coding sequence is TGTGCCAGCAGCCAATTCCCCGGAGCGGGGGTCATCTACGAGCAGTACTTC. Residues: CASSQFPGAGVIYEQYF.

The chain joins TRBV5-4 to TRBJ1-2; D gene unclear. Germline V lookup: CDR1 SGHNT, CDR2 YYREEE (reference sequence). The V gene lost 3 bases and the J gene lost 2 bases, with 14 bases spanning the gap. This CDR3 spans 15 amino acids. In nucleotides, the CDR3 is TGTGCCAGCAGCTCCTCGACGGAGGCAAACTATGGCTACACCTTC. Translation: CASSSSTEANYGYTF.

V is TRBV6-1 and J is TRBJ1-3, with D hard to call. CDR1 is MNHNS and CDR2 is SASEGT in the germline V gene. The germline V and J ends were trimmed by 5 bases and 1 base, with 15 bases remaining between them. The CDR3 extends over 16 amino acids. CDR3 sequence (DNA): TGTGCCAGCAGTCGGCCCGGCTTTCAGTCTGGAAACACCATATATTTT. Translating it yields CASSRPGFQSGNTIYF.